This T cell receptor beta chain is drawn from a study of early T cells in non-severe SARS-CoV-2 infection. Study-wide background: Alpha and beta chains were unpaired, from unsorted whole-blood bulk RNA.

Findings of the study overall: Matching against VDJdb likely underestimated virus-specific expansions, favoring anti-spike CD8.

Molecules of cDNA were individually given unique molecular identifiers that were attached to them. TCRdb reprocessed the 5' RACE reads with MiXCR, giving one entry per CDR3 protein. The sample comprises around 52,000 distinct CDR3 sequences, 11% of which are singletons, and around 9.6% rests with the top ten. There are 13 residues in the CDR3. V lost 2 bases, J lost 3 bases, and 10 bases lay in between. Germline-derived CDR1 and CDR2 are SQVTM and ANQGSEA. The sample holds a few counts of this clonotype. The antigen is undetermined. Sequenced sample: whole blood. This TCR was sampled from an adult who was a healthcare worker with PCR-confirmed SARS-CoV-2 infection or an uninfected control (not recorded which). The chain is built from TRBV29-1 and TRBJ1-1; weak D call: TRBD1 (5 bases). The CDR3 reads CSVEYRSDTEAFF. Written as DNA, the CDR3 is TGCAGCGTTGAATACAGGTCTGACACTGAAGCTTTCTTT.